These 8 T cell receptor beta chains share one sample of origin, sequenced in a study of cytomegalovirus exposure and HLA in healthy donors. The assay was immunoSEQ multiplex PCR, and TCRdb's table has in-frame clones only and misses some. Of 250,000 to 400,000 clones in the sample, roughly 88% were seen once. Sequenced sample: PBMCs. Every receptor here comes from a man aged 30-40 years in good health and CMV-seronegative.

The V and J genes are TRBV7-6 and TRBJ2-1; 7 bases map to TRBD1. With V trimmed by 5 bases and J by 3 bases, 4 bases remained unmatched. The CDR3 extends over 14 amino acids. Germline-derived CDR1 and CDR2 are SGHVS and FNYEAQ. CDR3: CASSQGGGYNEQFF. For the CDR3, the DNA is TGTGCCAGCAGCCAAGGGGGCGGCTACAATGAGCAGTTCTTC.

CDR3 residues: CAWRLYGRGYGYTF. In DNA, the CDR3 is TGTGCCTGGAGGCTCTATGGCCGCGGCTATGGCTACACCTTC. The chain couples TRBV30 to TRBJ1-2; D unresolved. V gave up 3 bases and J gave up 4 bases, with 15 bases separating them. Germline lookup yields CDR1 GTSNPN and CDR2 SVGIG (reference sequence). The CDR3 loop spans 14 amino acids.

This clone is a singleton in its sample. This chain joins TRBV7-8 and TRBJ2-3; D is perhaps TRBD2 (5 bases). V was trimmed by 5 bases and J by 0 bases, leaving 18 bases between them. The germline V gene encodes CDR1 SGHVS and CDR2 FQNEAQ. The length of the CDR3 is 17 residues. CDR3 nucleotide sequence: TGTGCCAGCAGCCCTGGGGTCCGGGATACTAGCACAGATACGCAGTATTTT. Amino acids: CASSPGVRDTSTDTQYF.

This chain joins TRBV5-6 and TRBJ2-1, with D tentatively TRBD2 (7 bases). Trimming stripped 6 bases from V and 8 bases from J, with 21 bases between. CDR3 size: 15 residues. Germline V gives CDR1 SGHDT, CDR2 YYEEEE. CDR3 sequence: CASTDGGGPVHEQFF. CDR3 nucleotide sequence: TGTGCCAGCACCGATGGGGGGGGGCCGGTCCATGAGCAGTTCTTC.

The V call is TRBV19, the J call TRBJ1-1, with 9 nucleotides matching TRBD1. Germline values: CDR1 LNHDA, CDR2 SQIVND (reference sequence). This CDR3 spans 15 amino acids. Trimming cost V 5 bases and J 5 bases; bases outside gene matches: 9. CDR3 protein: CASSAPGTGFTEAFF. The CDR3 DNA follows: TGTGCCAGTAGTGCCCCTGGGACAGGGTTTACTGAAGCTTTCTTT.

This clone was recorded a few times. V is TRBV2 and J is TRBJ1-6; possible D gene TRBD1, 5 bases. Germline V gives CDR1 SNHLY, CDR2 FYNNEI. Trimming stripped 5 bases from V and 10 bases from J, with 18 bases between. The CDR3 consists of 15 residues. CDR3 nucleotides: TGTGCCAGCAGTAAGGTAGGGGTGGCAGAATCACCCCTCCACTTT. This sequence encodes CASSKVGVAESPLHF. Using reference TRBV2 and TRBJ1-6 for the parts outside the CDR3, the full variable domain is EPEVTQTPSHQVTQMGQEVILRCVPISNHLYFYWYRQILGQKVEFLVSFYNNEISEKSEIFDDQFSVERPDGSNFTLKIRSTKLEDSAMYFCASSKVGVAESPLHFGNGTRLTVT.

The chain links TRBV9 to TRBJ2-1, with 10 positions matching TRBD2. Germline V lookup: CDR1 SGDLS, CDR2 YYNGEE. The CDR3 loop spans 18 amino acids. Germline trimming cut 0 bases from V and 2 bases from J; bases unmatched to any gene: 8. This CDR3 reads CASSVGLAGATPYNEQFF. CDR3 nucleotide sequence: TGTGCCAGCAGCGTAGGCCTAGCGGGGGCGACACCCTACAATGAGCAGTTCTTC.

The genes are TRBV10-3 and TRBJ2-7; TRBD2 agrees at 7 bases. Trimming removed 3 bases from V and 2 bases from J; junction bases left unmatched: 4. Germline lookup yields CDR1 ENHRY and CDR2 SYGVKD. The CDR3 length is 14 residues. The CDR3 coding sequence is TGTGCCATCAGTGATTCAGGGACTACCTACGAGCAGTACTTC. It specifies CAISDSGTTYEQYF.